This T cell receptor (beta chain) derives from a study of blood T cell repertoires in COVID-19. In the original workflow: Reference gene primer amplification gave nucleated cell count estimates. The assay was immunoSEQ multiplex PCR, and TCRdb's table has in-frame clones only and misses some. The DNA was the basis for D and trimming; V, J and clone size are from that table. The sample records about 47,000 clones, about 81% being singletons. V lost 0 bases and J lost 0, with 11 bases in between. The CDR3 has 16 amino acids. The V gene's germline CDR1 is SQVTM and CDR2 ANQGSEA. The chain joins TRBV29-1 to TRBJ2-2; maybe TRBD1 (5 bases). The sequenced material came from peripheral blood. The clonotype comes from a man aged 50 to 60 with acute or convalescent COVID-19. The CDR3 here is CSVEDQKTANTGELFF. The CDR3 nucleotides are TGCAGCGTTGAAGATCAGAAGACAGCGAACACCGGGGAGCTGTTTTTT.